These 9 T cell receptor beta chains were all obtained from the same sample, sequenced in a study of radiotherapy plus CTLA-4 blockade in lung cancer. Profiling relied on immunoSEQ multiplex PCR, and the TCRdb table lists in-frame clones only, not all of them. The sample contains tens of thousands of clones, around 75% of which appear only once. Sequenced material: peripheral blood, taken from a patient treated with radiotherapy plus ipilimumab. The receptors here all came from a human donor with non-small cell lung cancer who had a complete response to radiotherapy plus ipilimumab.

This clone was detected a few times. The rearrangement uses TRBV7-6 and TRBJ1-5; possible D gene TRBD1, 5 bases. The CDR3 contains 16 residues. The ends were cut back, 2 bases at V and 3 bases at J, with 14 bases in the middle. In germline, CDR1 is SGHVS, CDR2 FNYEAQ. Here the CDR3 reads CASSLIPAGNNQPQHF. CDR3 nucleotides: TGTGCCAGCAGCTTAATCCCGGCAGGGAACAATCAGCCCCAGCATTTT. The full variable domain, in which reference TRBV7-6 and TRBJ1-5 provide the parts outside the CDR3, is GAGVSQSPRYKVTKRGQDVALRCDPISGHVSLYWYRQALGQGPEFLTYFNYEAQQDKSGLPNDRFSAERPEGSISTLTIQRTEQRDSAMYRCASSLIPAGNNQPQHFGDGTRLSIL.

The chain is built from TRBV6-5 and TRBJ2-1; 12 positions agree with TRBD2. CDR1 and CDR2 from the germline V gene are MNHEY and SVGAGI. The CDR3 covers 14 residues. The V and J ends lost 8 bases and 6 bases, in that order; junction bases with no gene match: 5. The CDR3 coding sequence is TGTGCCAGCTGGACTAGCGGGACTTTCAATGAGCAGTTCTTC. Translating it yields CASWTSGTFNEQFF.

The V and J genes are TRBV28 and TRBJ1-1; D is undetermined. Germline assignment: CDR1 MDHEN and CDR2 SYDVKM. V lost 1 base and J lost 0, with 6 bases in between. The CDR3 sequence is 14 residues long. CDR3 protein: CASSLSKMNTEAFF. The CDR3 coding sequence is TGTGCCAGCAGTTTATCTAAAATGAACACTGAAGCTTTCTTT.

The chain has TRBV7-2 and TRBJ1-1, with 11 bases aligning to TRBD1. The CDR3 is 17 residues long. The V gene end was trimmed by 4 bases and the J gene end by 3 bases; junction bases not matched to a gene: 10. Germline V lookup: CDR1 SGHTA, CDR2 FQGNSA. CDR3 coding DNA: TGTGCCAGCAGCTCCCCCGGACAGGGGGCCTTGGACACTGAAGCTTTCTTT. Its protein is CASSSPGQGALDTEAFF.

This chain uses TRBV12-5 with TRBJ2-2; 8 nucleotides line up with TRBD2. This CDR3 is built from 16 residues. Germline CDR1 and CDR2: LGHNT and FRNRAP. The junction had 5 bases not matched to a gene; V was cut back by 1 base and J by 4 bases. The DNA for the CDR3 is TGTGCTAGTGGTTTGGGAGCGGGGGCCCTCACCGGGGAGCTGTTTTTT. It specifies CASGLGAGALTGELFF.

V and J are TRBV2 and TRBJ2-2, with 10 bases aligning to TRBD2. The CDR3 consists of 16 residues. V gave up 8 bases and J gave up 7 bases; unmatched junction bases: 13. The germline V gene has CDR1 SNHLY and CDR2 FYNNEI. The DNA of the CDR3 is TGTGCCAGCGCAATGGGGCTAGCGGGAGTTCACGGGGAGCTGTTTTTT. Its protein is CASAMGLAGVHGELFF.

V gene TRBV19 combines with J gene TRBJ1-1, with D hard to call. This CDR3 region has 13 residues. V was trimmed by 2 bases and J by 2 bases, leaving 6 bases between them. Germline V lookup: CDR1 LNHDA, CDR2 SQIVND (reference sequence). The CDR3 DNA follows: TGTGCCAGTAGTATATCGTCCAACACTGAAGCTTTCTTT. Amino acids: CASSISSNTEAFF.

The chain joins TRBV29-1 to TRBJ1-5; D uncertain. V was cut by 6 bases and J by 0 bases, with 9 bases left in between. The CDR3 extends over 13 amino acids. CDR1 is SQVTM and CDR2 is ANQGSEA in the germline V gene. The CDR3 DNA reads TGCAGCGTCCGGACTAATAGCAATCAGCCCCAGCATTTT. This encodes CSVRTNSNQPQHF.

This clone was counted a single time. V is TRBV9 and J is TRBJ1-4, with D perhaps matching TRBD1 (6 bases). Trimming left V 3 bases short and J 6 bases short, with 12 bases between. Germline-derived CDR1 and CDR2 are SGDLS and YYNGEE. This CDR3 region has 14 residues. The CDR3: CASSAEGGDEKLFF. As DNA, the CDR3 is TGTGCCAGCAGCGCCGAAGGGGGGGATGAAAAACTGTTTTTT.